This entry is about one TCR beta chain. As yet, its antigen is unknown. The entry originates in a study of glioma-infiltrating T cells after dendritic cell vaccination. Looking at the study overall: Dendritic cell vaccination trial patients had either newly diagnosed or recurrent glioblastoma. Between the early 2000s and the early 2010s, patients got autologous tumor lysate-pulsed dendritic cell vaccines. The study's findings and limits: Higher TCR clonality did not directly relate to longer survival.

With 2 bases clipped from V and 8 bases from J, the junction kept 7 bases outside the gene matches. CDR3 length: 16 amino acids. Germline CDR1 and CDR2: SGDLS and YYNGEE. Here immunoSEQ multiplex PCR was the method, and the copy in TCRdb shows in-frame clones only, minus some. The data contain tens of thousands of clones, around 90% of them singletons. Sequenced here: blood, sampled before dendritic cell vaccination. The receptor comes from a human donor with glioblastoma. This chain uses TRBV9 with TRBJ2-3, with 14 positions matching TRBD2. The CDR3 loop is CASSVGGLAGDITQYF. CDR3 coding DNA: TGTGCCAGCAGCGTTGGGGGACTAGCGGGAGACATTACGCAGTATTTT. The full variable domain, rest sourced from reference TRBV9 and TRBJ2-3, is DSGVTQTPKHLITATGQRVTLRCSPRSGDLSVYWYQQSLDQGLQFLIQYYNGEERAKGNILERFSAQQFPDLHSELNLSSLELGDSALYFCASSVGGLAGDITQYFGPGTRLTVL.